This paragraph covers one TCR beta chain sequence. The specificity of this receptor is unknown. No base qualities exist here, and no much larger clone lies one base off it. Additional DNA sequences in this sample encode the identical CDR3. Libraries were built with the immunoSEQ multiplex PCR assay. Entries here come from immuneACCESS through TCRdb and include only in-frame sequences with V and J called. Some clones fail to appear in such tables; in the studies checked, an unresolved V gene covers under half of the shortfall, and the cause of the remainder is unknown. Recorded for this sample are more than 95,000 clones; roughly four fifths of them occurred a single time. Under 15% of the sample is held by the ten biggest clonotypes. The sample comes from a study of control samples from healthy donors and cancer patients (TCRdb year 2020). Trimming removed 1 base from V and 5 bases from J, leaving 12 bases between the germline ends. The germline V gene specifies SGHTA as CDR1 and FQGNSA as CDR2. The CDR3 runs 15 amino acids, cysteine and phenylalanine included. CDR3 DNA only is kept here, 45 bases in frame from base 1.

The receptor was isolated from a woman in her fifties or sixties in good health. Here the chain combines TRBV7-2 and TRBJ2-1, with the D gene too uncertain to name. Sequencing was performed on blood. The DNA sequence reads TGTGCCAGCAGCTTAGTCGCTAGTGGCAACAATGAGCAGTTCTTC. It specifies CASSLVASGNNEQFF.